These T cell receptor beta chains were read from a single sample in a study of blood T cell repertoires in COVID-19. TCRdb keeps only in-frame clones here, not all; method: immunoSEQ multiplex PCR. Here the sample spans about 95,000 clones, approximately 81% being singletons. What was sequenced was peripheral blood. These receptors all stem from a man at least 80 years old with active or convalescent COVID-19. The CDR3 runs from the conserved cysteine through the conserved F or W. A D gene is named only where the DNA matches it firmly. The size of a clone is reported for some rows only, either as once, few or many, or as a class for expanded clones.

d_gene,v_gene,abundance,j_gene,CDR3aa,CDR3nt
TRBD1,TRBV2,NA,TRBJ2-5,CASSDPWTGSEETQYF,TGTGCCAGCAGTGACCCCTGGACAGGGTCGGAAGAGACCCAGTACTTC
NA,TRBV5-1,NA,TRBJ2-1,CASSNDRPYNEQFF,TGCGCCAGCAGTAACGACAGACCCTACAATGAGCAGTTCTTC
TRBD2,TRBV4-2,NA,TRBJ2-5,CASSPRLAAQETQYF,TGTGCCAGCAGCCCCCGACTAGCGGCCCAAGAGACCCAGTACTTC
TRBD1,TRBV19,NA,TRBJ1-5,CASSIGTGNSNQPQHF,TGTGCCAGTAGTATAGGGACAGGGAATAGCAATCAGCCCCAGCATTTT
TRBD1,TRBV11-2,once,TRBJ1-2,CASSLTGQGHYGYTF,TGTGCCAGCAGCTTGACGGGACAGGGCCACTATGGCTACACCTTC
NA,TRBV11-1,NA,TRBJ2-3,CASSLAARDTDTQYF,TGTGCCAGCAGCTTAGCGGCCAGGGACACAGATACGCAGTATTTT
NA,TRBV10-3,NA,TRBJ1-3,CATLDSSGNTIYF,TGTGCCACCTTGGACAGCTCTGGAAACACCATATATTTT
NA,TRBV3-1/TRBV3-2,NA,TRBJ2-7,CASSQLRDSYEQYF,TGTGCCAGCAGCCAACTCAGGGACTCCTACGAGCAGTACTTC
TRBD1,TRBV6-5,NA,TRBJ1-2,CASRPDRGDYGYTF,TGTGCCAGCAGACCGGACAGGGGGGACTATGGCTACACCTTC
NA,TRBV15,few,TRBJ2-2,CATSRESGTGELFF,TGTGCCACCAGCAGAGAGTCAGGCACCGGGGAGCTGTTTTTT
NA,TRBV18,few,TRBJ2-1,CASSLARGGEQFF,TGTGCCAGCTCCTTAGCTCGAGGGGGTGAGCAGTTCTTC
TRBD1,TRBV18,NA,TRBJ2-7,CASSPPRQGSEQYF,TGTGCCAGCTCACCACCAAGACAGGGCTCCGAGCAGTACTTC
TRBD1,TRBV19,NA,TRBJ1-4,CASSTYRGGDEKLFF,TGTGCCAGTAGTACCTACAGGGGGGGGGATGAAAAACTGTTTTTT
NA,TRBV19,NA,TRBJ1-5,CASTPRGRSNQPQHF,TGTGCCAGTACCCCTAGGGGCCGAAGCAATCAGCCCCAGCATTTT
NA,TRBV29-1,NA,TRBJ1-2,CSVESGLSIYGYTF,TGCAGCGTTGAATCGGGACTATCCATCTATGGCTACACCTTC
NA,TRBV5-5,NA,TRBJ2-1,CASSLTGIYNEQFF,TGTGCCAGCAGTCTAACAGGGATTTACAATGAGCAGTTCTTC
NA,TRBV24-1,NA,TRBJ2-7,CATSDLGGNEQYF,TGTGCCACCAGTGATTTAGGAGGGAACGAGCAGTACTTC
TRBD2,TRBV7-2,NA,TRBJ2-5,CASSRPSGGASETQYF,TGTGCCAGCAGCAGACCTAGCGGGGGGGCCTCAGAGACCCAGTACTTC
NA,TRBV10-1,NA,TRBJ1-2,CASSESLLAAGNYGYTF,TGCGCCAGCAGTGAGTCCCTTCTGGCAGCGGGCAACTATGGCTACACCTTC
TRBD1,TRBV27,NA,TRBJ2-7,CASSPLGTGIYEQYF,TGTGCCAGCAGTCCCCTGGGGACAGGGATCTACGAGCAGTACTTC
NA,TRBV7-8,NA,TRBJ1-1,CASSLDVVLRTTEAFF,TGTGCCAGCAGCTTAGATGTAGTCCTTCGAACGACTGAAGCTTTCTTT
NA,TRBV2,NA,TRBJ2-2,CASSQDTTGELFF,TGTGCCAGCAGTCAGGACACGACCGGGGAGCTGTTTTTT
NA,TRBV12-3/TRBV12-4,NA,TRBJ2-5,CASGRETQYF,TGTGCCAGCGGGAGGGAGACCCAGTACTTC
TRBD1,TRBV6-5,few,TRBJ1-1,CASSTPGGLTEAFF,TGTGCCAGCAGTACCCCAGGGGGCCTCACTGAAGCTTTCTTT
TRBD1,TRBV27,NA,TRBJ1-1,CASSLQGAITTEAFF,TGTGCCAGCAGTTTACAGGGGGCGATTACCACTGAAGCTTTCTTT
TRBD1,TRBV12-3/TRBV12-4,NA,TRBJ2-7,CASSLGQGYEQYF,TGTGCCAGCTCCCTAGGACAGGGTTACGAGCAGTACTTC
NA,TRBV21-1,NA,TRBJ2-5,CASSKVLLKTQYF,TGTGCCAGCAGCAAAGTTCTGTTAAAGACCCAGTACTTC
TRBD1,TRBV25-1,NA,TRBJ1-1,CATQGSGGIGNTEAFF,TGTGCCACCCAGGGATCAGGGGGCATCGGGAACACTGAAGCTTTCTTT
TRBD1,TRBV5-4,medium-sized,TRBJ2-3,CASSQQGLGTDTQYF,TGTGCCAGCAGCCAACAGGGGTTAGGCACAGATACGCAGTATTTT
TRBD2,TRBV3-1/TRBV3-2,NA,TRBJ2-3,CASSPRLAGLADTQYF,TGTGCCAGCAGCCCCCGACTAGCGGGGCTGGCAGATACGCAGTATTTT
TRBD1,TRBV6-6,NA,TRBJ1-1,CASSTRQGNTEAFF,TGTGCCAGCAGCACCCGACAGGGGAATACTGAAGCTTTCTTT
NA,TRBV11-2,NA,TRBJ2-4,CASSLTAISVAKNIQYF,TGTGCCAGCAGCCTCACCGCTATCTCGGTAGCCAAAAACATTCAGTACTTC
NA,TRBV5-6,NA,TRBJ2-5,CASNRRWEETQYF,TGTGCCAGCAACCGGCGGTGGGAAGAGACCCAGTACTTC
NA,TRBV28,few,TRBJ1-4,CASRKDTATNEKLFF,TGTGCCAGCAGGAAAGACACTGCAACTAATGAAAAACTGTTTTTT
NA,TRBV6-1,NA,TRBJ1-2,CASSDRNYGYTF,TGTGCCAGCAGTGACAGAAACTATGGCTACACCTTC
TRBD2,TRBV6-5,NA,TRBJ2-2,CASSRREGGELFF,TGTGCCAGCAGTAGGAGGGAGGGGGGGGAGCTGTTTTTT
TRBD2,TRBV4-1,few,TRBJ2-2,CASGGTSVPGELFF,TGCGCCTCGGGAGGGACTAGCGTCCCCGGGGAGCTGTTTTTT
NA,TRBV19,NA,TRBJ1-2,CASSIGAREGPNYGYTF,TGTGCCAGTAGTATAGGTGCCAGGGAAGGCCCTAACTATGGCTACACCTTC
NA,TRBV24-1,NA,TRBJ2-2,CATSSGQSANTGELFF,TGTGCCACCAGTTCCGGACAGAGCGCGAACACCGGGGAGCTGTTTTTT
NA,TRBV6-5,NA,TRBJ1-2,CASAGQRVVNYGYTF,TGTGCCAGCGCCGGACAGAGAGTAGTAAACTATGGCTACACCTTC
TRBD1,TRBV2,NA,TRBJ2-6,CASTLAGQGASGANVLTF,TGTGCCAGCACCCTGGCCGGACAGGGGGCGTCTGGGGCCAACGTCCTGACTTTC
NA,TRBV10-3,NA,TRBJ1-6,CAISPQGLVSPLHF,TGTGCCATCAGTCCTCAGGGGTTGGTATCACCCCTCCACTTT
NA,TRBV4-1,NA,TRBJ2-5,CASSQGWGAVGETQYF,TGCGCCAGCAGCCAAGGTTGGGGCGCGGTAGGAGAGACCCAGTACTTC
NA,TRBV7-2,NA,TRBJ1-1,CASSLAGPQTNTEAFF,TGTGCCAGCAGCTTGGCAGGGCCACAAACGAACACTGAAGCTTTCTTT
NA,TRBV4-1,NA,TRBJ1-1,CASKPQVENTEAFF,TGCGCCAGCAAACCCCAGGTGGAGAACACTGAAGCTTTCTTT
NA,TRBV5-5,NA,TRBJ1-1,CASSTQPGHRNTEAFF,TGTGCCAGCAGCACCCAGCCGGGACACAGGAACACTGAAGCTTTCTTT
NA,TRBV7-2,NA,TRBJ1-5,CASSLQVSNQPQHF,TGTGCCAGCAGCCTCCAGGTTAGCAATCAGCCCCAGCATTTT
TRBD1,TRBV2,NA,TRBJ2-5,CASKKWGQQETQYF,TGTGCCAGCAAGAAATGGGGACAGCAAGAGACCCAGTACTTC
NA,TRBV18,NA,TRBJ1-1,CASSPRGRVTEAFF,TGTGCCAGCTCACCCAGGGGCCGGGTCACTGAAGCTTTCTTT
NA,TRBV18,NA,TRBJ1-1,CASSPNRDSTEAFF,TGTGCCAGCTCACCAAACAGGGATAGCACTGAAGCTTTCTTT
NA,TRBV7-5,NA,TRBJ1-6,CVRREGQDVGSSYNSPLHF,TGTGTCAGAAGAGAAGGACAGGACGTCGGGAGCTCCTATAATTCACCCCTCCACTTT